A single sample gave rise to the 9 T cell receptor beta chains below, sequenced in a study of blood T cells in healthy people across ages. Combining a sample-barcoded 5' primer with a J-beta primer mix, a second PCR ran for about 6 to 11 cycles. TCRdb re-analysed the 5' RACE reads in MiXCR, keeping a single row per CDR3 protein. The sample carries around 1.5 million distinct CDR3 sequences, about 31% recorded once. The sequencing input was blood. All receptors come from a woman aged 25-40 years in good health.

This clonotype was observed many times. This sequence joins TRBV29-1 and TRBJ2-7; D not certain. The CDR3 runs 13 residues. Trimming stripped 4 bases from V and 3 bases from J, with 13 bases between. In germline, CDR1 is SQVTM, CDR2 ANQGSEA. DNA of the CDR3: TGCAGCGTTGTCTCAGCGAGATACTACGAGCAGTACTTC. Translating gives CSVVSARYYEQYF.

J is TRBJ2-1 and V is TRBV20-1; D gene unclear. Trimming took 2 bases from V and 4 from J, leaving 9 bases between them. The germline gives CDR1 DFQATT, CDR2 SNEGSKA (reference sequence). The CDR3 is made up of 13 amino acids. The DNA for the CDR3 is TGCAGTGCTAGAACAGACGGGTACAATGAGCAGTTCTTC. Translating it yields CSARTDGYNEQFF.

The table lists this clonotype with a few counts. The chain's CDR3 is CASSQVSSGAYEQYF. CDR3 nucleotides: TGCGCCAGCAGCCAAGTCTCTAGCGGGGCCTACGAGCAGTACTTC. This chain uses TRBV4-1 with TRBJ2-7; TRBD2 agrees at 9 bases. Trimming removed 1 base from V and 2 bases from J; junction bases left unmatched: 3. The CDR3 spans 15 residues. Germline CDR1 and CDR2: MGHRA and YSYEKL.

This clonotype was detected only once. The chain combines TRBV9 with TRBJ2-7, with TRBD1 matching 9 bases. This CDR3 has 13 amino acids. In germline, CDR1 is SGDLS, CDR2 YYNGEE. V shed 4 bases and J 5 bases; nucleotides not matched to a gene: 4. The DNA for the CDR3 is TGTGCCAGCAGCAGAGGGACAGGGAACGAGCAGTACTTC. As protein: CASSRGTGNEQYF.

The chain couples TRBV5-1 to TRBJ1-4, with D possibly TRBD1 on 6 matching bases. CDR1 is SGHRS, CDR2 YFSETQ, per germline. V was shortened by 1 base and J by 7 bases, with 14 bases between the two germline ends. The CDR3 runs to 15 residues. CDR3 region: CASSLWGLRGEKLFF. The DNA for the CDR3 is TGCGCCAGCAGCTTGTGGGGGCTGCGGGGTGAAAAACTGTTTTTT. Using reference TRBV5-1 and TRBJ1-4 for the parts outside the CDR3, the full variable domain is KAGVTQTPRYLIKTRGQQVTLSCSPISGHRSVSWYQQTPGQGLQFLFEYFSETQRNKGNFPGRFSGRQFSNSRSEMNVSTLELGDSALYLCASSLWGLRGEKLFFGSGTQLSVL.

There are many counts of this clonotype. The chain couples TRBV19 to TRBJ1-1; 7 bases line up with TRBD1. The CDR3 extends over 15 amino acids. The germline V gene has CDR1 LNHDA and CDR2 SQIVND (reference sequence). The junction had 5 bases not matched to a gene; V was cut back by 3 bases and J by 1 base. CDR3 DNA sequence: TGTGCCAGTAGTATCCGGGACAGCCCGAACACTGAAGCTTTCTTT. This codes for CASSIRDSPNTEAFF.

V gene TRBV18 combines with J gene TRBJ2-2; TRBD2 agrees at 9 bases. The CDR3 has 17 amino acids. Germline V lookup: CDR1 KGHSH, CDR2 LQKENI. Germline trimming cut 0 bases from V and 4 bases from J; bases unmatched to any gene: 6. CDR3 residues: CASSPPSGSVGTGELFF. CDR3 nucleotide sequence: TGTGCCAGCTCACCACCTAGCGGGAGCGTTGGCACCGGGGAGCTGTTTTTT. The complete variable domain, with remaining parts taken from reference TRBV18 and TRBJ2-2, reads NAGVMQNPRHLVRRRGQEARLRCSPMKGHSHVYWYRQLPEEGLKFMVYLQKENIIDESGMPKERFSAEFPKEGPSILRIQQVVRGDSAAYFCASSPPSGSVGTGELFFGEGSRLTVL.

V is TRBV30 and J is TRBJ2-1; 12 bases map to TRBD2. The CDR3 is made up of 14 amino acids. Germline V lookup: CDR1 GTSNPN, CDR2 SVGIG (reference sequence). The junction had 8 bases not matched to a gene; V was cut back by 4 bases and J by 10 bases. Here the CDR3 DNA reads TGTGCCTGGACACTAGCGGGAGGATTTGAGGAGCAGTTCTTC. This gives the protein CAWTLAGGFEEQFF.

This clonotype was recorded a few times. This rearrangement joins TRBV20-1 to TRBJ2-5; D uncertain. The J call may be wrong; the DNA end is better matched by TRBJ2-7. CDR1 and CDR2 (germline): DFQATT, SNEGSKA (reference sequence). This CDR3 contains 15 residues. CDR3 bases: TGCAGTGCTACCCCTAGAGTGGGCCCAATCTACGAGCAGTACTTC. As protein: CSATPRVGPIYEQYF.